This T cell receptor (beta chain) is from a study of T-cell reconstitution after alpha-beta-depleted transplantation in children. Unique molecular identifiers were used to barcode this TCRbeta library. TCRdb re-called the PCR reads with MiXCR, one entry per CDR3 protein. The sample carries some 590,000 distinct CDR3 sequences, 10% recorded once. CDR1 is LGHNA and CDR2 is YSLEER in the germline V gene. This CDR3 region has 14 residues. Trimming shortened V by 4 bases and J by 4 bases, and 12 bases separated the two germline ends. The chain uses TRBV4-3 and TRBJ2-3; D uncertain. The material sequenced was PBMCs from the stem cell graft donor, taken from the stem cell graft. The source is a human donor who donated a stem cell graft to a child with acute myeloid leukemia. The CDR3 region has the DNA TGCGCCAGCAGCCCCCGACTCCCTCCAGATACGCAGTATTTT. Its protein is CASSPRLPPDTQYF.